Below are 4 T cell receptor beta chains sequenced from a single sample in a study of CD8 T cells in ankylosing spondylitis. TCRdb itself ran the 5' RACE reads through MiXCR, one entry per CDR3 protein. The sample records around 150,000 distinct CDR3 sequences, 40% to 50% being singletons. Sequencing used synovial fluid, either unsorted or a sorted T cell fraction (not recorded which). These receptors came from a male donor with ankylosing spondylitis.

In this sample, this clonotype turned up many times. This sequence joins TRBV7-9 and TRBJ2-7; D possibly corresponds to TRBD2 (5 bases). V lost 3 bases and J lost 4, with 10 bases in between. CDR1 is SEHNR and CDR2 is FQNEAQ in the germline V gene (reference sequence). The CDR3 runs 13 residues. Here the CDR3 reads CASSFVASYEQYF. The CDR3, as DNA: TGTGCCAGCAGCTTTGTAGCGTCTTACGAGCAGTACTTC.

This clonotype was counted a few times. The V gene is TRBV6-5, the J gene TRBJ2-1; the match to TRBD1 covers 8 bases. CDR1 is MNHEY, CDR2 SVGAGI, per germline. Losses at the gene ends were 2 bases for V and 4 bases for J; bases not matched to a gene: 4. The CDR3 contains 15 residues. The CDR3 here is CASSYPGGGYNEQFF. DNA for the CDR3: TGTGCCAGCAGTTACCCAGGGGGCGGTTACAATGAGCAGTTCTTC.

The V call is TRBV7-2, the J call TRBJ2-7, with TRBD2 identical over 8 bases. The germline V gene encodes CDR1 SGHTA and CDR2 FQGNSA. The CDR3 has 14 residues. V shed 2 bases, J shed 2 bases, and the junction held 2 bases outside the gene matches. CDR3 DNA sequence: TGTGCCAGCAGCTTAACTAGCGGTACCTACGAGCAGTACTTC. It specifies CASSLTSGTYEQYF.

This sequence joins TRBV27 and TRBJ1-2; D is unresolved. V lost 4 bases, J lost 5 bases, and 11 bases lay in between. Germline V lookup: CDR1 MNHEY, CDR2 SMNVEV (reference sequence). The CDR3 loop spans 13 amino acids. CDR3 DNA: TGTGCCAGCAGTTCCGGACCCGGGTATGGCTACACCTTC. Protein product: CASSSGPGYGYTF.